This T cell receptor (beta chain) appears in the sequencing data of a study of T cell repertoires in cytomegalovirus infection. Study at large: Indications of both CMV infection and matching HLA type were provided by public TCR beta signatures. Notes on the study in general: The ex vivo response was dominated by HLA-C-restricted CMV-specific TCR beta clonotypes.

TCRdb fed the reads into MiXCR, producing one record per CDR3 protein. This table has approximately 100,000 distinct CDR3 sequences, 20% to 30% appearing once. Germline values: CDR1 DFQATT, CDR2 SNEGSKA (reference sequence). Deletions cut 1 base from V and 15 bases from J, with 16 bases between. CDR3 size: 12 residues. Note on this clonotype: The antigen is not known.

Source material: CD8+ T cells from PBMCs. The sequence was collected from a human donor in good health (CMV status not recorded). Some clones in this sample may be carry-over from other donors' samples. The V gene is TRBV20-1, the J gene TRBJ2-1; no reliable D call. The chain's CDR3 is CSARGDGQFPFF. CDR3 DNA sequence: TGCAGTGCTAGAGGGGATGGCCAGTTCCCGTTCTTC.